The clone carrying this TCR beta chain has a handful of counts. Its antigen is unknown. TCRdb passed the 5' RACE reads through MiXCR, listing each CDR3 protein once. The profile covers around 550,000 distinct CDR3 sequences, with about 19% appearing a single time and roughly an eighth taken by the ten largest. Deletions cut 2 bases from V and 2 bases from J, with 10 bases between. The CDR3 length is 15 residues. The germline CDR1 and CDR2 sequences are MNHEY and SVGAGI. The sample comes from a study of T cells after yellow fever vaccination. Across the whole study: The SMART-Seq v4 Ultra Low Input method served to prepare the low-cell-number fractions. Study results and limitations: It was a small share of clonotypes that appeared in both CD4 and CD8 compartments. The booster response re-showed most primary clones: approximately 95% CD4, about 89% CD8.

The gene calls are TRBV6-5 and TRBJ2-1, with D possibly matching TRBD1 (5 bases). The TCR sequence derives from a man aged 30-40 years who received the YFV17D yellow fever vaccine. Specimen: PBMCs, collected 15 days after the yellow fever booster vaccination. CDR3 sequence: CASSYASGTYNEQFF. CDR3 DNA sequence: TGTGCCAGCAGTTACGCGTCAGGGACCTACAATGAGCAGTTCTTC.